The sequence of this TCR beta chain was determined in a study of blood T cell repertoires in COVID-19. TCRdb's table, derived via immunoSEQ multiplex PCR, lists solely in-frame clones and lacks some. The sample includes some 530,000 clones, roughly nine tenths of them seen just once. The study recruited people aged about 18 to 90 years across under 25 US areas. Germline-derived CDR1 and CDR2 are SGHTA and FQGNSA. V trimming: 5 bases; J trimming: 7 bases; junction bases outside the gene matches: 8. The CDR3 runs 16 residues. The J gene is TRBJ2-2, the V gene TRBV7-2; TRBD2 matches at 12 bases. Sequenced material: PBMCs or T cells enriched from blood (not recorded which). The receptor's source is a woman aged 55 to 70 who had recovered from COVID-19. CDR3 amino acids: CASSPSLAGGRGELFF. In DNA, the CDR3 is TGTGCCAGCAGCCCCTCACTAGCGGGGGGCCGCGGGGAGCTGTTTTTT.